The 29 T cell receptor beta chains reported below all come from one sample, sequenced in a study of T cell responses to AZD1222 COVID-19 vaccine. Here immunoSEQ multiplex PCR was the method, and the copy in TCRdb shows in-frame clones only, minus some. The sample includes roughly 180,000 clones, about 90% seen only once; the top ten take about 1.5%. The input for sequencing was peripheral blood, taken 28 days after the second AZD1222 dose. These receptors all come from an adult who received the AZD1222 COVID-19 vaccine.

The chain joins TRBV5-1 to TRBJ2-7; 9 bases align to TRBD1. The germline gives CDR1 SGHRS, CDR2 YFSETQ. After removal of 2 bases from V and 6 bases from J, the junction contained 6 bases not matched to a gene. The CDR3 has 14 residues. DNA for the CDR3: TGCGCCAGCAGCTTAGAACAGGGGGCGCGCGAGCAGTACTTC. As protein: CASSLEQGAREQYF.

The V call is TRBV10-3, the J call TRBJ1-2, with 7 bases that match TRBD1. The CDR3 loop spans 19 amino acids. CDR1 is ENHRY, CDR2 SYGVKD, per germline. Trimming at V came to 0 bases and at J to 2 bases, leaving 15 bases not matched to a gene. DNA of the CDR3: TGTGCCATCAGTGAGTCAGAGGGGACAGTTCCGGAGTTAAACTATGGCTACACCTTC. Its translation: CAISESEGTVPELNYGYTF.

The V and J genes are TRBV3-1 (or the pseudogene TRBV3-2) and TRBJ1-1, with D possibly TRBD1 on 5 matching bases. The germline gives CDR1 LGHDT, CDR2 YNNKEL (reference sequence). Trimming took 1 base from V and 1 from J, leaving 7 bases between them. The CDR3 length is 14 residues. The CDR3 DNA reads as TGTGCCAGCAGCCAAGCGCAGGGGAACACTGAAGCTTTCTTT. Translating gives CASSQAQGNTEAFF.

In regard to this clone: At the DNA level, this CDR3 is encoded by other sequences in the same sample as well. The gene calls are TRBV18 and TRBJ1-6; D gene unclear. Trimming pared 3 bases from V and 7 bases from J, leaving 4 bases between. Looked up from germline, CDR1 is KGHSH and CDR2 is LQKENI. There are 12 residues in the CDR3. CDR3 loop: CASSPGNSPLHF. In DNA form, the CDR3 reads TGTGCCAGCTCACCGGGGAATTCACCCCTCCACTTT.

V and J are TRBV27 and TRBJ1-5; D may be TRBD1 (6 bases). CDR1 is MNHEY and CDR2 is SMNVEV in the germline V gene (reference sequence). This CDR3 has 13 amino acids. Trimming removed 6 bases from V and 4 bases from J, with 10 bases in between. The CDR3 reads CASRGQSNQPQHF. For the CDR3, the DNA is TGTGCCAGCAGAGGACAGTCAAATCAGCCCCAGCATTTT.

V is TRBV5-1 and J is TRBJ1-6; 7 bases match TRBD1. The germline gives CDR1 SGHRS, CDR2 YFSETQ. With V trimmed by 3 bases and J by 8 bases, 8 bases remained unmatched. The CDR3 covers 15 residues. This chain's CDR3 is CASSWERQGHSPLHF. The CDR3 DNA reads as TGCGCCAGCAGCTGGGAGAGACAGGGACATTCACCCCTCCACTTT.

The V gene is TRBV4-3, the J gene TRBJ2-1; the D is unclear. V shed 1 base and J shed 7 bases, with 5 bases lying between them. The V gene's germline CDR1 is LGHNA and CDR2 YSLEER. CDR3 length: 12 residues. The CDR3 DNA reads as TGCGCCAGCAGCCAAGGGAAAAATGAGCAGTTCTTC. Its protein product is CASSQGKNEQFF.

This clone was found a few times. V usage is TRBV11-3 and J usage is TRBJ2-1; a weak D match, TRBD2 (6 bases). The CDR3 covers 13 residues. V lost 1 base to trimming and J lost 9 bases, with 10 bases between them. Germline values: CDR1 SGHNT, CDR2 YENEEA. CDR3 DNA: TGTGCCAGCAGCTTAGTAGACGGGGGTGAGCAGTTCTTC. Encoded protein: CASSLVDGGEQFF.

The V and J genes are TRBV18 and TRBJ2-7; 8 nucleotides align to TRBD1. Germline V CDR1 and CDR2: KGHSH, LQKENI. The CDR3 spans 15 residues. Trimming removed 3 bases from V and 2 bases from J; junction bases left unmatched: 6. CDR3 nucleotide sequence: TGTGCCAGCTCACCGGGGGACAGGCCCACCTACGAGCAGTACTTC. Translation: CASSPGDRPTYEQYF.

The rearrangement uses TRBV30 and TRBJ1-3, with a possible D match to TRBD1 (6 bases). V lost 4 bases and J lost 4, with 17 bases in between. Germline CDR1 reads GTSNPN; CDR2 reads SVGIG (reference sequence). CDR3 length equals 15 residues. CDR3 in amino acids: CAWTTSGARGNTIYF. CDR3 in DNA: TGTGCCTGGACCACTTCGGGGGCAAGAGGAAACACCATATATTTT. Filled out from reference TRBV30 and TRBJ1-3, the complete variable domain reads SQTIHQWPATLVQPVGSPLSLECTVEGTSNPNLYWYRQAAGRGLQLLFYSVGIGQISSEVPQNLSASRPQDRQFILSSKKLLLSDSGFYLCAWTTSGARGNTIYFGEGSWLTVV.

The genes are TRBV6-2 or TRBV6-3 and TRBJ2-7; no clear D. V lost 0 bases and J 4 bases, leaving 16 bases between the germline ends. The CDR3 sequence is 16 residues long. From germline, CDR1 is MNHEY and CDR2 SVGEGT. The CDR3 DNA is TGTGCCAGCAGTTACTCGAGTGGTAGCTTTCTGTACGAGCAGTACTTC. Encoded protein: CASSYSSGSFLYEQYF.

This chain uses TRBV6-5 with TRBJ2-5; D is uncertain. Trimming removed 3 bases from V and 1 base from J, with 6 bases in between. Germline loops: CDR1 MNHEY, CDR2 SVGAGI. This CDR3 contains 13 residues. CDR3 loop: CASSYPAQETQYF. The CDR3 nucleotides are TGTGCCAGCAGTTATCCCGCCCAAGAGACCCAGTACTTC.

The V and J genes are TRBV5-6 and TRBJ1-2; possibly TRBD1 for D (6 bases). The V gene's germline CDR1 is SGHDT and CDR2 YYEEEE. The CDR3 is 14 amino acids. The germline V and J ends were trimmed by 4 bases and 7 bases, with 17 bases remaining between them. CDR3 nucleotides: TGTGCCAGCAGCCCGAGGGGGGCGAGTCTTGGCTACACCTTC. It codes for CASSPRGASLGYTF.

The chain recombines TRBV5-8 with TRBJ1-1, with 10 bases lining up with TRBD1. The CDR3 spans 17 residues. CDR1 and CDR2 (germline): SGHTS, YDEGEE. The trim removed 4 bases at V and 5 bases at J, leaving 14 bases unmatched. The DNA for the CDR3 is TGTGCCAGCAGCAACCCCGGGACAGGGGAAGTAGGGACTGAAGCTTTCTTT. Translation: CASSNPGTGEVGTEAFF.

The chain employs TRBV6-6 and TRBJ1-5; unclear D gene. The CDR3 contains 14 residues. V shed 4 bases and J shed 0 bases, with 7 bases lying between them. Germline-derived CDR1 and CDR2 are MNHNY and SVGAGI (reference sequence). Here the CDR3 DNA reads TGTGCCAGCAGTTCTGGACGTAGCAATCAGCCCCAGCATTTT. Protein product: CASSSGRSNQPQHF.

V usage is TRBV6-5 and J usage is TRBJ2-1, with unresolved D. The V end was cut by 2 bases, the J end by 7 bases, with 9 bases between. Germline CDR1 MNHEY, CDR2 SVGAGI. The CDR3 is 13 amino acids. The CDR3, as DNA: TGTGCCAGCAGTTACACTTCTAGGAATGAGCAGTTCTTC. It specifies CASSYTSRNEQFF.

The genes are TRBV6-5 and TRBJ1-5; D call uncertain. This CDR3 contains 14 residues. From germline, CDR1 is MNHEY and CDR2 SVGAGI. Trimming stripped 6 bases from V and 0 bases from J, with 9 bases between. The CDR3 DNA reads TGTGCCAGCAGCTCAGTGTCTAGCAATCAGCCCCAGCATTTT. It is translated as CASSSVSSNQPQHF.

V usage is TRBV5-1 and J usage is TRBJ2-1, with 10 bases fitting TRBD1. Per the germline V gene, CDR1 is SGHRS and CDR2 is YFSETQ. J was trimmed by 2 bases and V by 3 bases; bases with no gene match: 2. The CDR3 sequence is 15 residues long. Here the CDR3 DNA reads TGCGCCAGCAGCTCCGGGACAGGGGCCTACAATGAGCAGTTCTTC. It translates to CASSSGTGAYNEQFF.

The CDR3 nucleotides are TGTGCCAGCAGTGAGGCAGGGTGGGATGGCTACACCTTC. Encoded protein: CASSEAGWDGYTF. The chain has TRBV6-1 and TRBJ1-2; TRBD1 might be the D (5 bases). The germline CDR1 and CDR2 sequences are MNHNS and SASEGT. CDR3 length equals 13 residues. Between the trimmed V and J ends, which lost 3 bases and 6 bases, there was a span of 11 bases.

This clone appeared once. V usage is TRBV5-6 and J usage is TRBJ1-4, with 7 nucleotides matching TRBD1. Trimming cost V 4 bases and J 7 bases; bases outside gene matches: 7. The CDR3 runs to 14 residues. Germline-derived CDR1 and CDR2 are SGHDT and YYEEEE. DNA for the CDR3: TGTGCCAGCAGCCGAACAGGGGCAGGTGAAAAACTGTTTTTT. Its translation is CASSRTGAGEKLFF.

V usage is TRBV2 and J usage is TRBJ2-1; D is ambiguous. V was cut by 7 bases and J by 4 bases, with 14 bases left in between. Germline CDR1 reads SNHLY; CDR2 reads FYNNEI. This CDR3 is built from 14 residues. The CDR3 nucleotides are TGTGCCAGCACCCGCGAACAGCTATACAATGAGCAGTTCTTC. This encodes CASTREQLYNEQFF.

CDR3 bases: TGTGCCAGCAGCCAAGATTGGGTGGCGGGGAGTGCGGCAACTAATGAAAAACTGTTTTTT. It is translated as CASSQDWVAGSAATNEKLFF. The V gene is TRBV4-2, the J gene TRBJ1-4; D gene ambiguous. Trimming pared 0 bases from V and 0 bases from J, leaving 20 bases between. The CDR3 length is 20 residues. The germline CDR1 and CDR2 sequences are LGHNA and YNFKEQ.

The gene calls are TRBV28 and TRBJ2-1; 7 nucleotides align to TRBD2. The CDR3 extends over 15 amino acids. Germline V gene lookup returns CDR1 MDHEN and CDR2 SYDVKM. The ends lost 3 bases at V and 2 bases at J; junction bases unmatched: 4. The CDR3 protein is CASSLGGEAYNEQFF. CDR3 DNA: TGTGCCAGCAGTTTGGGGGGGGAAGCCTACAATGAGCAGTTCTTC.

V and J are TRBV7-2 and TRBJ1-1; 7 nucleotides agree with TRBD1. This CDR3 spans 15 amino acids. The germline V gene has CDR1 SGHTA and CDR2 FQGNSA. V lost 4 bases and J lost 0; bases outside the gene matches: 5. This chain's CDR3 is CASSSHRGMNTEAFF. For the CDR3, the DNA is TGTGCCAGCAGCTCGCACAGGGGTATGAACACTGAAGCTTTCTTT.

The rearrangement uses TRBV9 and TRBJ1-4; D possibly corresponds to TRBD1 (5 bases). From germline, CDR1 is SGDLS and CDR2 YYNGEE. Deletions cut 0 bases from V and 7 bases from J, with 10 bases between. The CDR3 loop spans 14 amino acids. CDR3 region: CASSVGGAREKLFF. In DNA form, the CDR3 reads TGTGCCAGCAGCGTAGGAGGGGCCCGTGAAAAACTGTTTTTT.

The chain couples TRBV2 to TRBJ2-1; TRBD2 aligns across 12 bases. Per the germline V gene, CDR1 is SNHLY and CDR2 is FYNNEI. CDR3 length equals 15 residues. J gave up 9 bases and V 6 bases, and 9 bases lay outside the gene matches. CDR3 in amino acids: CASRETSGSFGEQFF. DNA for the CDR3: TGTGCCAGCAGAGAGACTAGCGGGAGTTTCGGTGAGCAGTTCTTC.

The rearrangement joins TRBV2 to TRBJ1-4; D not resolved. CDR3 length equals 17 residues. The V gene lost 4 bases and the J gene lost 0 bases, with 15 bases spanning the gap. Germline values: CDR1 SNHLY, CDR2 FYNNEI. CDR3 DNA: TGTGCCAGCAGTGTCCGGCAGAGACGCACAACTAATGAAAAACTGTTTTTT. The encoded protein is CASSVRQRRTTNEKLFF.

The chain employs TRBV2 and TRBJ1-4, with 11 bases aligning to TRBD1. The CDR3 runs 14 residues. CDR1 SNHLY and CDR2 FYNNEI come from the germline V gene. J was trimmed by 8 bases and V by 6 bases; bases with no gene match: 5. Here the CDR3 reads CASSGTGGIEKLFF. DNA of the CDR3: TGTGCCAGCAGCGGGACAGGGGGGATCGAAAAACTGTTTTTT. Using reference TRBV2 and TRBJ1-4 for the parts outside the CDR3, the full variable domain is EPEVTQTPSHQVTQMGQEVILRCVPISNHLYFYWYRQILGQKVEFLVSFYNNEISEKSEIFDDQFSVERPDGSNFTLKIRSTKLEDSAMYFCASSGTGGIEKLFFGSGTQLSVL.

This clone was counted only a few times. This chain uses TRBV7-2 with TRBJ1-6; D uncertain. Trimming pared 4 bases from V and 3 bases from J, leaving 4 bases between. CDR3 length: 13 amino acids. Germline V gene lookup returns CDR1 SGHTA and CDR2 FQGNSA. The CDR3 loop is CASSSSYNSPLHF. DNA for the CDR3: TGTGCCAGCAGCTCGAGCTATAATTCACCCCTCCACTTT.